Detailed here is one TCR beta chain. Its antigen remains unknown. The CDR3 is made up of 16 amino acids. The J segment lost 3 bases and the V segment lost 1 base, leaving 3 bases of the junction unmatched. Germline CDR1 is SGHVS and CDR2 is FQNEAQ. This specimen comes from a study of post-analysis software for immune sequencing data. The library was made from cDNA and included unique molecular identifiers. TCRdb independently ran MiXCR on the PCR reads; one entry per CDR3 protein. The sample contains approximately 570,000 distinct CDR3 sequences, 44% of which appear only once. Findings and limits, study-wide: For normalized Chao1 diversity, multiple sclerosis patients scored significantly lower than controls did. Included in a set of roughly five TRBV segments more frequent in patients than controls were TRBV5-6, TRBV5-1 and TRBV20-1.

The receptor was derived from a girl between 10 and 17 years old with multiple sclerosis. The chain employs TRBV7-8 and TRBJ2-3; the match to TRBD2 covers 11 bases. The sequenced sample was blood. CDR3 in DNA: TGTGCCAGCAGCTTAGGGTGGACTAGCGGGACAGATACGCAGTATTTT. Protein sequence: CASSLGWTSGTDTQYF.